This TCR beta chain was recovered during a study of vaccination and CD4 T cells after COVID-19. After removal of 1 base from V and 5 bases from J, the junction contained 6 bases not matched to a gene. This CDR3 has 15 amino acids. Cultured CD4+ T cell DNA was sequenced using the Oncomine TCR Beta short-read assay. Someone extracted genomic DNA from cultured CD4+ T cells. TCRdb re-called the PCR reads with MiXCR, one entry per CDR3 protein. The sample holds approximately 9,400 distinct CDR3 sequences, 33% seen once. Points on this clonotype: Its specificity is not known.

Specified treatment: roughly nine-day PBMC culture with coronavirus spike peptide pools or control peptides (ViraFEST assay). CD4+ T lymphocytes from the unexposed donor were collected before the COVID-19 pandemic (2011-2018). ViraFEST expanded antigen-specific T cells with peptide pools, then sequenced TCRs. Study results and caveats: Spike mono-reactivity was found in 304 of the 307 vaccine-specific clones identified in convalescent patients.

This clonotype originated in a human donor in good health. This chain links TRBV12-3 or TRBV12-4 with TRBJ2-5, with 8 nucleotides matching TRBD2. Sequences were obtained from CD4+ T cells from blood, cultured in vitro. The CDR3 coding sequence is TGTGCCAGCAGTTTAGGGGTTCTAGCGGGCGAGACCCAGTACTTC. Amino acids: CASSLGVLAGETQYF.